This TCR beta chain emerged from a study of CD8+CD57+ T cells in acquired aplastic anemia. CD8+CD57+ cell expansion had been shown by flow cytometry in patients chosen for sequencing. Genomic DNA templated the TCR beta VDJ and CDR3 profiling. MiXCR, run by TCRdb on the reads, gives a single entry per CDR3 protein. Among around 150,000 distinct CDR3 sequences, roughly 48% were seen once, and the ten largest hold about 3%. V gave up 7 bases and J gave up 4 bases, with 15 bases separating them. Germline V CDR1 and CDR2: KGHDR, SFDVKD. This CDR3 has 14 amino acids. The genes are TRBV24-1 and TRBJ1-2; D is possibly TRBD1 (6 bases). The sequence derives from a human donor with aplastic anemia. The sequenced material came from sorted CD4+, CD8+, or CD8+CD57+ T cells (not recorded which) from PBMCs. CDR3 loop: CATRDAQGVYGYTF. As DNA, the CDR3 is TGTGCCACCAGGGATGCACAGGGCGTCTATGGCTACACCTTC.